The next 9 T cell receptor beta chains were all read from a single sample in a study of cytomegalovirus exposure and HLA in healthy donors. The PCR made use of 60 Vbeta and 13 Jbeta primers. Sequenced by immunoSEQ multiplex PCR; TCRdb stores in-frame clones only, minus some. The data show some 87,000 clones, roughly two thirds seen once. What was sequenced was PBMCs. The receptors were sampled from a woman aged 50 to 60 in good health and CMV-seropositive.

In the case of this clone: One end of the junction varies from germline; a read error may be responsible. The rearrangement joins TRBV30 to TRBJ2-5, with 10 bases fitting TRBD2. The J call may not be correct, given that the DNA end is closer to TRBJ2-7. The CDR3 spans 14 residues. Germline V CDR1 and CDR2: GTSNPN, SVGIG (reference sequence). CDR3: CAWSVAGGPYEQYF. The CDR3 DNA reads TGTGCATGGAGTGTAGCGGGAGGCCCCTACGAGCAGTACTTC.

There are a few counts of this clone. The chain joins TRBV19 to TRBJ1-1; the match to TRBD1 covers 7 bases. V dropped 6 bases and J dropped 1; count of bases not matched to a gene: 8. The CDR3 extends over 15 amino acids. The germline V gene has CDR1 LNHDA and CDR2 SQIVND (reference sequence). The CDR3 protein is CASRGRDRENTEAFF. The CDR3 DNA reads TGTGCCAGTAGGGGAAGGGACAGAGAGAACACTGAAGCTTTCTTT.

The V and J genes are TRBV19 and TRBJ2-4, with D unclear. Trimming stripped 3 bases from V and 9 bases from J, with 9 bases between. The germline gives CDR1 LNHDA, CDR2 SQIVND (reference sequence). The CDR3 has 12 residues. The CDR3 bases are TGTGCCAGTAGTATCCCGACAAGCATTCAGTACTTC. It encodes CASSIPTSIQYF.

This clone was detected only a few times. The J gene is TRBJ1-4, the V gene TRBV27; 9 bases are shared with TRBD1. The CDR3 contains 13 residues. CDR1 and CDR2 (germline): MNHEY, SMNVEV (reference sequence). V trimming: 6 bases; J trimming: 8 bases; junction bases outside the gene matches: 4. CDR3 region: CASRTGGGEKLFF. The CDR3 nucleotides read TGTGCCAGCAGGACAGGGGGAGGCGAAAAACTGTTTTTT.

The V gene is TRBV23-1, the J gene TRBJ1-2; possibly TRBD1 for D (5 bases). TRBV23-1 is an open reading frame, and its role is uncertain. The CDR3 length is 15 residues. V lost 6 bases, J lost 8 bases, and 22 bases lay in between. CDR3 residues: CASSQIGSREGGYTF. For the CDR3, the DNA is TGCGCCAGCAGCCAAATCGGGAGTCGGGAGGGGGGCTACACCTTC.

The rearrangement links TRBV4-3 to TRBJ1-1; 7 positions agree with TRBD1. Germline V gives CDR1 LGHNA, CDR2 YSLEER. With 3 bases clipped from V and 8 bases from J, the junction kept 3 bases outside the gene matches. The CDR3 length is 12 residues. CDR3 amino acids: CASSHRQGEAFF. Written as DNA, the CDR3 is TGCGCCAGCAGCCACAGACAGGGAGAAGCTTTCTTT.

The chain is built from TRBV14 and TRBJ2-7; D unresolved. This CDR3 contains 17 residues. Trimming left V 1 base short and J 2 bases short, with 18 bases between. The germline CDR1 and CDR2 sequences are SGHDN and FVKESK. The CDR3 sequence: CASSQGVTVSVPYEQYF. The CDR3, as DNA: TGTGCCAGCAGCCAAGGGGTAACAGTGAGTGTCCCCTACGAGCAGTACTTC.

Here the CDR3 DNA reads TGTGCCAGCAGCCCTTACAAGGAGACCCAGTACTTC. Residues: CASSPYKETQYF. The V call is TRBV7-6, the J call TRBJ2-5; no reliable D call. The CDR3 consists of 12 residues. The V and J ends lost 5 bases and 5 bases respectively, with 9 bases between them. Germline V gene data show CDR1 as SGHVS and CDR2 as FNYEAQ. Filled out from reference TRBV7-6 and TRBJ2-5, the complete variable domain reads GAGVSQSPRYKVTKRGQDVALRCDPISGHVSLYWYRQALGQGPEFLTYFNYEAQQDKSGLPNDRFSAERPEGSISTLTIQRTEQRDSAMYRCASSPYKETQYFGPGTRLLVL.

CDR3 region: CASSFRGYTF. The CDR3 DNA follows: TGTGCCAGCAGTTTTCGGGGCTACACCTTC. J is TRBJ1-2 and V is TRBV28, with D uncertain. From germline, CDR1 is MDHEN and CDR2 SYDVKM. V was clipped by 3 bases and J by 8 bases, with 4 bases between them. The CDR3 length is 10 residues.